A single sample gave rise to the 18 T cell receptor beta chains below, sequenced in a study of blood T cell repertoires in COVID-19. Method: immunoSEQ multiplex PCR; TCRdb's copy keeps in-frame clones and lacks some. Altogether approximately 390,000 clones are present, nearly 90% being singletons, with the ten largest covering around 2.1%. Sequencing was done on a sample of PBMCs or T cells enriched from blood (not recorded which). The source of these receptors is a woman aged 40 to 50 with acute COVID-19.

V is TRBV5-1 and J is TRBJ1-4; D call uncertain. V was cut by 4 bases and J by 0 bases, with 13 bases left in between. The germline V gene encodes CDR1 SGHRS and CDR2 YFSETQ. The CDR3 contains 16 residues. The CDR3 reads CASSPEGTSTNEKLFF. The CDR3 bases are TGCGCCAGCAGCCCCGAGGGAACCTCAACTAATGAAAAACTGTTTTTT.

The chain couples TRBV7-8 to TRBJ2-1; D remains ambiguous. The V and J ends lost 2 bases and 7 bases respectively, with 6 bases between them. Germline V gene lookup returns CDR1 SGHVS and CDR2 FQNEAQ. This CDR3 region has 12 residues. CDR3 nucleotides: TGTGCCAGCAGCTTATTTCGGAATGAGCAGTTCTTC. Amino acid sequence: CASSLFRNEQFF.

This sequence joins TRBV2 and TRBJ1-2; D remains ambiguous. Germline loops: CDR1 SNHLY, CDR2 FYNNEI. The CDR3 runs to 14 residues. V was trimmed by 7 bases and J by 1 base, leaving 13 bases between them. The CDR3 nucleotides read TGTGCCAGCACTTTGGGCCAGCTTAACTATGGCTACACCTTC. It specifies CASTLGQLNYGYTF.

This clone was observed a single time. This chain uses TRBV6-5 with TRBJ1-5; the D gene is possibly TRBD1 (6 bases). The CDR3 is made up of 15 amino acids. Trimming removed 4 bases at V and 9 bases at J, with 19 bases between. In germline, CDR1 is MNHEY, CDR2 SVGAGI. The CDR3 here is CASSLYGQPVWPQHF. CDR3 bases: TGTGCCAGCAGTTTGTACGGACAGCCGGTTTGGCCCCAGCATTTT.

The chain recombines TRBV5-6 with TRBJ2-6; D is perhaps TRBD2 (6 bases). The CDR3 is 17 residues long. Germline CDR1 and CDR2: SGHDT and YYEEEE. V was shortened by 1 base and J by 0 bases, with 11 bases between the two germline ends. The CDR3: CASSLTGDFSGANVLTF. The CDR3 DNA reads as TGTGCCAGCAGCTTGACGGGAGATTTCTCTGGGGCCAACGTCCTGACTTTC.

The chain is built from TRBV3-1 (or the pseudogene TRBV3-2) and TRBJ2-1; no reliable D call. The ends were cut back, 3 bases at V and 10 bases at J, with 22 bases in the middle. CDR3 length: 16 amino acids. Per the germline V gene, CDR1 is LGHDT and CDR2 is YNNKEL (reference sequence). The CDR3 region has the DNA TGTGCCAGCAGCCAGAAACCCTTCGGTAGCTCCCCGGAGCAGTTCTTC. Translated: CASSQKPFGSSPEQFF.

The V call is TRBV5-4, the J call TRBJ2-7, with 8 bases lining up with TRBD1. From germline, CDR1 is SGHNT and CDR2 YYREEE (reference sequence). J was trimmed by 12 bases and V by 0 bases; bases with no gene match: 14. The CDR3 spans 15 residues. Here the CDR3 reads CASSLARTGRFWWYF. The CDR3 DNA reads TGTGCCAGCAGCTTGGCCCGGACAGGGAGGTTTTGGTGGTACTTC.

The chain recombines TRBV5-1 with TRBJ2-5, with TRBD1 as a possible D gene (6 bases). Trimming stripped 2 bases from V and 4 bases from J, with 6 bases between. This CDR3 spans 12 amino acids. Per germline, CDR1 SGHRS and CDR2 YFSETQ. Here the CDR3 reads CASSFRGETQYF. The CDR3 DNA is TGCGCCAGCAGCTTCAGGGGAGAGACCCAGTACTTC.

This chain connects TRBV2 to TRBJ1-5, with TRBD1 matching over 7 bases. V was pared by 6 bases and J by 4 bases, with 9 bases of the junction left unmatched. The CDR3 loop spans 15 amino acids. Germline CDR1 reads SNHLY; CDR2 reads FYNNEI. CDR3 loop: CASRGDQGDNQPQHF. The CDR3, as DNA: TGTGCCAGCAGGGGGGATCAGGGGGATAATCAGCCCCAGCATTTT.

This chain links TRBV5-1 with TRBJ1-3; 10 bases match TRBD1. Unmatched junction bases numbered 7, after V lost 1 base and J lost 3 bases. Germline values: CDR1 SGHRS, CDR2 YFSETQ. The CDR3 is 17 amino acids. This chain's CDR3 is CASSLSLGTGDGNTIYF. DNA of the CDR3: TGCGCCAGCAGCTTGTCACTCGGGACAGGGGATGGAAACACCATATATTTT. The entire variable domain, with the rest obtained from reference TRBV5-1 and TRBJ1-3, is as follows: KAGVTQTPRYLIKTRGQQVTLSCSPISGHRSVSWYQQTPGQGLQFLFEYFSETQRNKGNFPGRFSGRQFSNSRSEMNVSTLELGDSALYLCASSLSLGTGDGNTIYFGEGSWLTVV.

V is TRBV12-3 or TRBV12-4 and J is TRBJ1-2; perhaps TRBD1 as D (6 bases). The ends were cut back, 3 bases at V and 4 bases at J, with 9 bases in the middle. The CDR3 loop spans 13 amino acids. CDR3 sequence reads: CASSFRRGYGYTF. The CDR3 region has the DNA TGTGCCAGCAGTTTCCGCAGGGGCTATGGCTACACCTTC.

The gene calls are TRBV6-1 and TRBJ2-7; D gene uncertain. Germline lookup yields CDR1 MNHNS and CDR2 SASEGT. The CDR3 contains 16 residues. The germline V and J ends were trimmed by 3 bases and 2 bases, with 17 bases remaining between them. CDR3 in amino acids: CASSDRLGRSTYEQYF. CDR3 sequence (DNA): TGTGCCAGCAGTGATCGGTTGGGCAGATCGACCTACGAGCAGTACTTC.

This clone showed up just a few times. The V call is TRBV25-1, the J call TRBJ1-5; no clear D gene. With 7 bases removed from V and 4 bases from J, the gap between germline ends came to 8 bases. CDR3 length: 12 amino acids. Germline V CDR1 and CDR2: MGHDK, SYGVNS. The CDR3 DNA is TGTGCCAGCACTAAAGTAAATCAGCCCCAGCATTTT. Protein product: CASTKVNQPQHF.

The rearrangement joins TRBV13 to TRBJ1-1; no clear D gene. The V gene's germline CDR1 is PRHDT and CDR2 FYEKMQ (reference sequence). V was shortened by 4 bases and J by 3 bases, with 9 bases between the two germline ends. The CDR3 covers 13 residues. The CDR3 region has the DNA TGTGCCAGCAGCTCGGGTCTGTACACTGAAGCTTTCTTT. Its protein product is CASSSGLYTEAFF.

A remark on this clone: The sample holds other DNA sequences that translate to the same CDR3. CDR3 sequence reads: CASSGFGGGGYTF. The CDR3 DNA follows: TGTGCCAGCAGCGGATTCGGAGGAGGGGGCTACACCTTC. The rearrangement joins TRBV12-3 or TRBV12-4 to TRBJ1-2, with D unresolved. The CDR3 is made up of 13 amino acids. V gave up 6 bases and J gave up 8 bases, with 16 bases separating them.

The chain combines TRBV5-4 with TRBJ2-5; D may be TRBD2 (5 bases). The germline CDR1 and CDR2 sequences are SGHNT and YYREEE (reference sequence). V was pared by 0 bases and J by 4 bases, with 10 bases between. The length of the CDR3 is 14 residues. CDR3 nucleotides: TGTGCCAGCAGCTTGGCCGGGGTGCGAGAGACCCAGTACTTC. Translating it yields CASSLAGVRETQYF.

The table lists this clone with a count of one. V and J are TRBV6-2 or TRBV6-3 and TRBJ1-2; no firm D call. Germline assignment: CDR1 MNHEY and CDR2 SVGEGT. The CDR3 contains 13 residues. Trimming took off 6 bases at V and 2 bases at J, with 10 bases between the two ends. As DNA, the CDR3 is TGTGCCAGCAGCGATACGGTGAACTATGGCTACACCTTC. Amino acid sequence: CASSDTVNYGYTF.

V usage is TRBV2 and J usage is TRBJ2-7; 8 bases agree with TRBD2. The CDR3 has 17 residues. Germline V gene sequence: CDR1 SNHLY, CDR2 FYNNEI. J was trimmed by 3 bases and V by 6 bases; bases with no gene match: 16. Here the CDR3 DNA reads TGTGCCAGCAGCTCCGCCCTCGGGGGGGCCTCAGTCTACGAGCAGTACTTC. The encoded protein is CASSSALGGASVYEQYF.